This T cell receptor (beta chain) was captured in a study of cytomegalovirus exposure and HLA in healthy donors. Study-wide findings and caveats: The classifier reportedly diagnosed cytomegalovirus status with high specificity and sensitivity.

It was with 60 Vbeta and 13 Jbeta primers that the PCR ran. Profiling relied on immunoSEQ multiplex PCR, and the TCRdb table lists in-frame clones only, not all of them. The sample yields approximately 77,000 clones, around 76% seen once. The CDR3 spans 14 residues. Germline assignment: CDR1 MNHEY and CDR2 SVGAGI. The trim removed 5 bases at V and 4 bases at J, leaving 4 bases unmatched. Remarks on this clone: The antigen is unknown.

Sequenced input: PBMCs. This TCR was recovered from a male donor in good health and CMV-seropositive. The chain uses TRBV6-5 and TRBJ1-5; 8 bases fit TRBD1. This CDR3 is CASSGQGANQPQHF. The CDR3 bases are TGTGCCAGCAGTGGCCAGGGGGCTAATCAGCCCCAGCATTTT.